The sequence of this T cell receptor (beta chain) was determined in a study of cytomegalovirus exposure and HLA in healthy donors listed by TCRdb under 2017. As for the study more broadly: According to a later analysis, the roughly 130 validation repertoires were produced on the same platform as the 700 or so repertoires of the first cohort. The aim of the study was to test whether cataloging public T cell receptors could identify signatures of past pathogen exposure. The study combined high-throughput TCR immunosequencing, statistical association of individual TCRs with disease status, and machine learning to predict cytomegalovirus infection status. A separate validation cohort of 100 to 150 different subjects was used in addition to the approximately 640-subject first cohort. Broader findings and caveats from the paper: A few of the identified cytomegalovirus-associated TCR beta chains were confirmed in vitro to be specific for cytomegalovirus antigens. In the study, 150 to 200 TCR beta chains were listed as associated with cytomegalovirus. Most TCR sequences were observed very rarely across donors, whereas some public TCRs were present in many individuals. A later analysis had no HLA typing for the validation cohort, so co-occurrence there was scored across all 120 repertoires. Subsequent analysis determined that TCRs grouped into clusters in the first cohort also showed a tendency toward co-occurrence across the roughly 120 validation repertoires, and 94% of cluster scores exceeded 0. The authors suggested that the approach could potentially be generalized to other disease states and immunological phenotypes. The classifier was reported to diagnose cytomegalovirus status with high specificity and sensitivity in both the original cohort and the validation cohort.

The donors were included in the validation cohort of 120 subjects, a group kept apart from the roughly 700-subject first cohort. Receptor libraries were prepared by the immunoSEQ multiplex PCR assay. The authors processed their data as follows. A statistical classification framework was built to diagnose cytomegalovirus status from the catalog of TCR beta chain sequences. In TCRdb, the immuneACCESS table is reduced to in-frame sequences with V and J assigned. These tables do not hold every clone; where another copy was compared, an unresolved V gene accounts for under half, and the others remain unexplained. Clone size and the V and J calls come from that table; the DNA yielded D and trimming. The sample has 110,000 to 150,000 clones on record, about 86% of them singletons. The top ten clones comprise about 2.7% of the sample. The CDR3 starts with the cysteine, ends with the phenylalanine, and has 14 residues. The entry retains the CDR3 DNA only, 42 bases that are in frame from base 1. The germline V and J ends show losses of 2 bases and 4 bases respectively, and no gene match explains 3 bases of the junction. CDR1 and CDR2 are read off the germline V gene as MNHEY and SVGAGI.

A remark on this clone: Its antigen remains unidentified. Per-nucleotide qualities are absent, and no much larger clonotype sits a single base away.

The clonotype comes from a man younger than 35 in good health and CMV-seronegative. Sequenced sample: PBMCs. The rearranged chain carries TRBV6-5 and TRBJ1-1; 8 central bases correspond to TRBD1. The nucleotide sequence is given as TGTGCCAGCAGTTACACTACAGGGGGCACTGAAGCTTTCTTT. It encodes CASSYTTGGTEAFF.